One sample yielded the 29 T cell receptor beta chains listed below, sequenced in a study of T-cell reconstitution after alpha-beta-depleted transplantation in children. Unique molecular identifiers were used to barcode this TCRbeta library. Using its own MiXCR run on the PCR reads, TCRdb lists one record per CDR3 protein. This table holds approximately 400,000 distinct CDR3 sequences, 11% found once. The specimen comprised PBMCs from the stem cell graft donor, sampled from the stem cell graft. These receptors all come from a human donor who donated a stem cell graft to a child with acute myeloid leukemia.

The table lists this clonotype with many counts. The V and J genes are TRBV27 and TRBJ2-1; D unclear. The CDR3 totals 11 residues. Germline V CDR1 and CDR2: MNHEY, SMNVEV (reference sequence). Trimming cost V 9 bases and J 6 bases, with 9 bases left between them. CDR3 nucleotides: TGTGCCAGTAGCCCAGGCAATGAGCAGTTCTTC. This encodes CASSPGNEQFF.

This chain links TRBV20-1 with TRBJ2-1; 10 bases are a match to TRBD2. With 4 bases clipped from V and 5 bases from J, the junction kept 5 bases outside the gene matches. The CDR3 consists of 14 residues. The germline V gene encodes CDR1 DFQATT and CDR2 SNEGSKA (reference sequence). In nucleotides, the CDR3 is TGCAGTGCTATAAGCGGGGGGGCCGACAATGAGCAGTTCTTC. Translation: CSAISGGADNEQFF.

The chain uses TRBV20-1 and TRBJ2-4, with TRBD1 identical over 8 bases. This CDR3 is built from 13 residues. V trimming: 0 bases; J trimming: 8 bases; junction bases outside the gene matches: 3. CDR1 and CDR2 from the germline V gene are DFQATT and SNEGSKA (reference sequence). CDR3 sequence: CSARDRGQDIQYF. The CDR3 nucleotides read TGCAGTGCTAGAGACAGGGGGCAGGACATTCAGTACTTC.

V is TRBV4-2 and J is TRBJ2-4, with D possibly TRBD2 on 7 matching bases. Trimming shortened V by 4 bases and J by 9 bases, and 19 bases separated the two germline ends. This CDR3 has 15 residues. The germline V gene encodes CDR1 LGHNA and CDR2 YNFKEQ. This CDR3 reads CASSLDRTSGGIQYF. The CDR3 DNA is TGTGCCAGCAGCCTGGACAGAACATCGGGAGGCATTCAGTACTTC.

This clonotype was counted many times. The CDR3 here is CASSLMGPYEQYF. In nucleotides, the CDR3 is TGTGCCAGCAGCTTGATGGGACCCTACGAGCAGTACTTC. V usage is TRBV7-2 and J usage is TRBJ2-7; D is tentatively TRBD1 or TRBD2 (5 bases each). CDR3 length: 13 residues. Germline assignment: CDR1 SGHTA and CDR2 FQGNSA. V lost 3 bases to trimming and J lost 2 bases, with 8 bases between them.

This sequence joins TRBV12-3 or TRBV12-4 and TRBJ2-5; 9 bases agree with TRBD2. Unmatched junction bases numbered 9, after V lost 5 bases and J lost 2 bases. The CDR3 runs 16 residues. CDR3 amino acids: CASSIQIAGEQETQYF. CDR3 DNA: TGTGCCAGCAGTATCCAAATAGCGGGGGAACAAGAGACCCAGTACTTC.

The chain has TRBV7-8 and TRBJ2-2; 8 bases map to TRBD2. The V segment lost 0 bases and the J segment 5 bases; nucleotides outside the gene matches: 5. Germline V gene lookup returns CDR1 SGHVS and CDR2 FQNEAQ. The CDR3 length is 16 residues. The DNA of the CDR3 is TGTGCCAGCAGCTTAGCCGGGAGGGCCGGGACCGGGGAGCTGTTTTTT. Translated: CASSLAGRAGTGELFF.

The genes are TRBV20-1 and TRBJ2-3; 11 bases agree with TRBD2. The V and J ends lost 0 bases and 5 bases, in that order; junction bases with no gene match: 10. Germline CDR1 reads DFQATT; CDR2 reads SNEGSKA (reference sequence). This CDR3 is 17 amino acids long. CDR3 loop: CSARDGASGRLRDTQYF. The CDR3 bases are TGCAGTGCTAGAGATGGGGCTAGCGGGAGGTTAAGAGATACGCAGTATTTT.

This clonotype turned up a few times. The chain has TRBV4-3 and TRBJ2-5, with 9 bases lining up with TRBD1. The J segment lost 3 bases and the V segment lost 0 bases, leaving 8 bases of the junction unmatched. Germline V gives CDR1 LGHNA, CDR2 YSLEER. The CDR3 is made up of 17 amino acids. CDR3 sequence (DNA): TGCGCCAGCAGCCAAGATTCGGGGACAGGGAGGGAAGAGACCCAGTACTTC. It codes for CASSQDSGTGREETQYF.

This clonotype has only a few counts. The CDR3 DNA reads TGTGCCAGCAGCCCAGACGCGGATAGCAATCAGCCCCAGCATTTT. Encoded protein: CASSPDADSNQPQHF. The chain links TRBV9 to TRBJ1-5; D gene uncertain. The CDR3 is made up of 15 amino acids. Trimming removed 4 bases at V and 0 bases at J, with 11 bases between. CDR1 and CDR2 from the germline V gene are SGDLS and YYNGEE. Full variable domain (remainder filled in from reference TRBV9 and TRBJ1-5): DSGVTQTPKHLITATGQRVTLRCSPRSGDLSVYWYQQSLDQGLQFLIQYYNGEERAKGNILERFSAQQFPDLHSELNLSSLELGDSALYFCASSPDADSNQPQHFGDGTRLSIL.

In its sample, this clonotype was seen many times. CDR3 sequence (DNA): TGTGCCAGCAGTAGGGCAGCGGCGGGGTTCAATGAGCAGTTCTTC. Residues: CASSRAAAGFNEQFF. The chain uses TRBV6-5 and TRBJ2-1, with a weak D call TRBD2 (6 bases). V shed 5 bases and J shed 6 bases, with 17 bases lying between them. CDR1 is MNHEY and CDR2 is SVGAGI in the germline V gene. The length of the CDR3 is 15 residues.

This sequence joins TRBV24-1 and TRBJ2-1, with D hard to call. Germline V gives CDR1 KGHDR, CDR2 SFDVKD. The V end lost 2 bases, the J end lost 6 bases, and 7 bases lay between the germline ends. The CDR3 length is 13 residues. DNA of the CDR3: TGTGCCACCAGTGATTCGGCGAGCAATGAGCAGTTCTTC. It is translated as CATSDSASNEQFF.

This clonotype came up a few times. V is TRBV10-3 and J is TRBJ2-3; D perhaps matches TRBD1 (6 bases). Between the trimmed V and J ends, which lost 3 bases and 5 bases, there was a span of 9 bases. Germline-derived CDR1 and CDR2 are ENHRY and SYGVKD. The CDR3 has 13 amino acids. The CDR3 protein is CAISDPDRDTQYF. The CDR3 coding sequence is TGTGCCATCAGTGACCCGGACAGAGATACGCAGTATTTT.

This clonotype was recorded a few times. The gene calls are TRBV7-9 and TRBJ2-2; the D gene could be TRBD1 or TRBD2 (6 bases each). The germline V gene has CDR1 SEHNR and CDR2 FQNEAQ (reference sequence). V lost 5 bases and J lost 2, with 12 bases in between. The CDR3 has 15 amino acids. DNA for the CDR3: TGTGCCAGCAGCCCTAAGGGGGGTAACACCGGGGAGCTGTTTTTT. Translating gives CASSPKGGNTGELFF.

Ten or more counts support this clonotype. This rearrangement joins TRBV20-1 to TRBJ2-7; 9 nucleotides line up with TRBD1. CDR1 DFQATT and CDR2 SNEGSKA come from the germline V gene (reference sequence). V lost 4 bases, J lost 2 bases, and 3 bases stayed unmatched. The CDR3 loop spans 13 amino acids. The CDR3 coding sequence is TGCAGTGCTACGGGACAGGGCCCCTACGAGCAGTACTTC. Protein sequence: CSATGQGPYEQYF.

This clonotype was seen at least ten times. The chain combines TRBV15 with TRBJ2-3; perhaps D is TRBD1 or TRBD2 (5 bases each). The CDR3 loop spans 12 amino acids. Germline V gene lookup returns CDR1 LNHNV and CDR2 YYDKDF (reference sequence). V dropped 9 bases and J dropped 6 bases, with 13 bases sitting between them. The CDR3: CATEGQTDTQYF. For the CDR3, the DNA is TGTGCCACAGAGGGGCAGACGGATACGCAGTATTTT.

This clonotype occurred a few times. The rearrangement uses TRBV15 and TRBJ2-7; 7 bases align to TRBD2. The CDR3 extends over 16 amino acids. V shed 0 bases and J 4 bases; nucleotides not matched to a gene: 9. The V gene's germline CDR1 is LNHNV and CDR2 YYDKDF (reference sequence). The CDR3 DNA reads TGTGCCACCAGCAGAGATGATCGGGGGGTCAGTTACGAGCAGTACTTC. This encodes CATSRDDRGVSYEQYF.

The chain has TRBV10-3 and TRBJ1-2; D unclear. CDR1 is ENHRY, CDR2 SYGVKD, per germline. The CDR3 runs 12 residues. The V gene lost 4 bases and the J gene lost 1 base, with 4 bases spanning the gap. In nucleotides, the CDR3 is TGTGCCATCAGTGGGGGTAACTATGGCTACACCTTC. Amino acids: CAISGGNYGYTF.

The count of this clonotype is one. The chain links TRBV13 to TRBJ2-2; a possible D gene is TRBD2 (6 bases). V lost 5 bases and J lost 3, with 16 bases in between. The CDR3 contains 16 residues. Germline CDR1 PRHDT, CDR2 FYEKMQ (reference sequence). The CDR3 sequence is CASSRDFGAHTGELFF. CDR3 DNA sequence: TGTGCCAGCAGCCGGGACTTCGGTGCGCACACCGGGGAGCTGTTTTTT.

This clonotype was seen only a few times. The V and J genes are TRBV19 and TRBJ1-5; D unclear. Trimming stripped 7 bases from V and 3 bases from J, with 16 bases between. Germline V CDR1 and CDR2: LNHDA, SQIVND (reference sequence). The length of the CDR3 is 15 residues. Written as DNA, the CDR3 is TGTGCCAGTACTACCCGTAAGGGAACCAATCAGCCCCAGCATTTT. It yields the protein CASTTRKGTNQPQHF.

This clonotype was seen many times. The chain combines TRBV20-1 with TRBJ2-5, with TRBD1 matching over 8 bases. Germline V CDR1 and CDR2: DFQATT, SNEGSKA (reference sequence). With V trimmed by 0 bases and J by 4 bases, 4 bases remained unmatched. CDR3 length equals 14 residues. The DNA for the CDR3 is TGCAGTGCTAGAGATCAGGGGGCTGGAGAGACCCAGTACTTC. Its protein product is CSARDQGAGETQYF.

The chain uses TRBV5-4 and TRBJ2-1; D perhaps matches TRBD1 (7 bases). The CDR3 length is 18 residues. The germline V and J ends were trimmed by 2 bases and 5 bases, with 23 bases remaining between them. Germline loops: CDR1 SGHNT, CDR2 YYREEE (reference sequence). The DNA of the CDR3 is TGTGCCAGCAGCTTCCCCCAGGGGGGCATTCAAACTAACAATGAGCAGTTCTTC. This codes for CASSFPQGGIQTNNEQFF.

This clonotype was recorded a few times. V usage is TRBV7-3 and J usage is TRBJ1-1; 8 bases map to TRBD1. The V gene's germline CDR1 is SGHTA and CDR2 FQGTGA. The V segment lost 5 bases and the J segment 3 bases; nucleotides outside the gene matches: 2. The CDR3 runs 13 residues. The CDR3 DNA follows: TGTGCCAGCAGCCAACAGGGGGACACTGAAGCTTTCTTT. This encodes CASSQQGDTEAFF.

This clonotype turned up a few times. This chain connects TRBV7-6 to TRBJ2-1; the D is unclear. Germline CDR1 and CDR2: SGHVS and FNYEAQ. The CDR3 loop spans 18 amino acids. V lost 5 bases to trimming and J lost 1 base, with 21 bases between them. The CDR3 DNA is TGTGCCAGCAGCGCATTGTGGGGAAGCTTAGGGTCCTACAATGAGCAGTTCTTC. Protein sequence: CASSALWGSLGSYNEQFF.

This chain joins TRBV20-1 and TRBJ2-3; 8 bases line up with TRBD2. The CDR3 runs 14 residues. Germline V lookup: CDR1 DFQATT, CDR2 SNEGSKA (reference sequence). V shed 5 bases, J shed 1 base, and the junction held 5 bases outside the gene matches. The CDR3: CSAQRGLGTDTQYF. CDR3 DNA: TGCAGTGCTCAGCGGGGGCTGGGCACAGATACGCAGTATTTT.

This clonotype was seen only a few times. The J gene is TRBJ2-5, the V gene TRBV19; tentatively, D is TRBD1 (6 bases). This CDR3 comprises 14 residues. Per germline, CDR1 LNHDA and CDR2 SQIVND (reference sequence). V shed 6 bases and J shed 5 bases, with 16 bases lying between them. CDR3 residues: CASRRTGSGETQYF. DNA for the CDR3: TGTGCCAGTAGAAGAACAGGGTCCGGGGAGACCCAGTACTTC.

V gene TRBV5-1 combines with J gene TRBJ1-2; no reliable D call. The CDR3 is made up of 16 amino acids. Germline values: CDR1 SGHRS, CDR2 YFSETQ. The germline V and J ends were trimmed by 0 bases and 6 bases, with 18 bases remaining between them. The CDR3 sequence: CASSLAAGAPRDGYTF. The CDR3 DNA reads as TGCGCCAGCAGCTTGGCGGCAGGCGCCCCCCGGGATGGCTACACCTTC.

The chain has TRBV5-1 and TRBJ2-1; 8 bases align to TRBD2. Unmatched junction bases numbered 10, after V lost 3 bases and J lost 5 bases. This CDR3 contains 16 residues. In germline, CDR1 is SGHRS, CDR2 YFSETQ. CDR3 in amino acids: CASSSRPSGSNNEQFF. The CDR3 DNA follows: TGCGCCAGCAGCTCCCGGCCCAGCGGGAGTAACAATGAGCAGTTCTTC. Supplemented by reference TRBV5-1 and TRBJ2-1, the full variable domain reads KAGVTQTPRYLIKTRGQQVTLSCSPISGHRSVSWYQQTPGQGLQFLFEYFSETQRNKGNFPGRFSGRQFSNSRSEMNVSTLELGDSALYLCASSSRPSGSNNEQFFGPGTRLTVL.

The gene calls are TRBV9 and TRBJ2-1; 8 bases agree with TRBD1. Germline assignment: CDR1 SGDLS and CDR2 YYNGEE. Unmatched junction bases numbered 6, after V lost 4 bases and J lost 3 bases. This CDR3 is 15 amino acids long. The CDR3 sequence: CASSPRGQGYNEQFF. In DNA form, the CDR3 reads TGTGCCAGCAGCCCGCGAGGACAGGGCTACAATGAGCAGTTCTTC.